The next 32 T cell receptor beta chains were all read from a single sample in a study of shared clonotypes between healthy human individuals. The repertoire was sequenced with immunoSEQ multiplex PCR; TCRdb's copy has only in-frame clones and lacks some. The sample lists over a million clones, over 95% occurring once. The material sequenced was naive CD4+ T cells sorted from blood. Subset defined: CD45RA+ positively selected. These receptors came from a man aged 25-45 years in good health.

The J gene is TRBJ2-3, the V gene TRBV28; D is unclear. Germline V gene sequence: CDR1 MDHEN, CDR2 SYDVKM. The CDR3 contains 14 residues. With 5 bases removed from V and 4 bases from J, the gap between germline ends came to 13 bases. The CDR3 sequence is CASSLRTRADTQYF. Written as DNA, the CDR3 is TGTGCCAGCAGTCTACGGACCCGGGCAGATACGCAGTATTTT.

J is TRBJ2-7 and V is TRBV7-9; 14 bases are shared with TRBD2. Germline V gene data show CDR1 as SEHNR and CDR2 as FQNEAQ (reference sequence). The CDR3 is 16 amino acids. The V and J ends lost 5 bases and 4 bases, in that order; junction bases with no gene match: 7. The CDR3 DNA reads as TGTGCCAGCAGCCCGGGGACTAGCGGGAGAGGGTACGAGCAGTACTTC. Protein sequence: CASSPGTSGRGYEQYF. Full variable domain (rest looked up from reference TRBV7-9 and TRBJ2-7): DTGVSQNPRHKITKRGQNVTFRCDPISEHNRLYWYRQTLGQGPEFLTYFQNEAQLEKSRLLSDRFSAERPKGSFSTLEIQRTEQGDSAMYLCASSPGTSGRGYEQYFGPGTRLTVT.

Concerning this clone: Distinct nucleotide sequences in the sample also encode this CDR3. This chain uses TRBV6-5 with TRBJ2-1; 8 bases are a match to TRBD2. V trimming: 6 bases; J trimming: 6 bases; junction bases outside the gene matches: 4. The CDR3 has 13 amino acids. CDR1 and CDR2 from the germline V gene are MNHEY and SVGAGI. The DNA of the CDR3 is TGTGCCAGCAGGCTAGCGGGCTCCAATGAGCAGTTCTTC. It is translated as CASRLAGSNEQFF.

The genes are TRBV5-1 and TRBJ2-5; 14 bases are shared with TRBD2. Losses at the gene ends were 0 bases for V and 2 bases for J; bases not matched to a gene: 3. Germline V gene sequence: CDR1 SGHRS, CDR2 YFSETQ. This CDR3 has 17 residues. CDR3 sequence (DNA): TGCGCCAGCAGCTTGGGACTAGCGGGAGGGAGGCAAGAGACCCAGTACTTC. Encoded protein: CASSLGLAGGRQETQYF.

In its sample, this clone was seen once. V usage is TRBV19 and J usage is TRBJ2-2; 7 bases match TRBD2. The CDR3 runs 16 residues. With V trimmed by 3 bases and J by 6 bases, 10 bases remained unmatched. The germline V gene has CDR1 LNHDA and CDR2 SQIVND (reference sequence). The CDR3 region has the DNA TGTGCCAGTAGTATTTTGGGCGGGAGTCGAGCCGGGGAGCTGTTTTTT. Protein: CASSILGGSRAGELFF.

This clone was seen only once. This rearrangement joins TRBV6-6 to TRBJ2-7, with D perhaps matching TRBD1 (6 bases). The V gene lost 4 bases and the J gene lost 2 bases, with 12 bases spanning the gap. Germline CDR1 reads MNHNY; CDR2 reads SVGAGI (reference sequence). The CDR3 runs 14 residues. CDR3 in amino acids: CASSLDRHTYEQYF. The CDR3 DNA is TGTGCCAGCAGTTTAGACAGGCATACCTACGAGCAGTACTTC.

This chain links TRBV7-9 with TRBJ1-1, with TRBD1 matching 8 bases. The germline gives CDR1 SEHNR, CDR2 FQNEAQ (reference sequence). J lost 1 base, V lost 5 bases, and 6 bases had no gene match. This CDR3 is built from 15 residues. The CDR3 reads CASSHDRGRNTEAFF. DNA of the CDR3: TGTGCCAGCAGCCACGACAGGGGACGGAACACTGAAGCTTTCTTT.

The chain recombines TRBV5-1 with TRBJ2-1, with D possibly being TRBD1 (5 bases). Germline CDR1 reads SGHRS; CDR2 reads YFSETQ. The CDR3 covers 14 residues. V dropped 0 bases and J dropped 6 bases, with 10 bases sitting between them. The CDR3: CASSLGFGANEQFF. The CDR3 DNA follows: TGCGCCAGCAGCTTGGGCTTTGGGGCCAATGAGCAGTTCTTC.

This rearrangement joins TRBV5-1 to TRBJ2-2; 10 bases align to TRBD2. Germline V gene lookup returns CDR1 SGHRS and CDR2 YFSETQ. The CDR3 totals 17 residues. V lost 1 base to trimming and J lost 6 bases; unmatched junction nucleotides: 9. This CDR3 is CASSLSVSGRRPGELFF. The CDR3 DNA reads TGCGCCAGCAGCTTGTCTGTTAGCGGGAGGAGGCCCGGGGAGCTGTTTTTT.

CDR3 protein: CASRVLRSYEQYF. For the CDR3, the DNA is TGTGCCAGCAGGGTTTTACGTTCCTACGAGCAGTACTTC. This chain links TRBV2 with TRBJ2-7; D is ambiguous. The CDR3 is made up of 13 amino acids. Germline V gene sequence: CDR1 SNHLY, CDR2 FYNNEI. V shed 6 bases and J shed 1 base, with 10 bases lying between them.

V is TRBV2 and J is TRBJ1-2; 7 bases agree with TRBD1. With V trimmed by 4 bases and J by 3 bases, 5 bases remained unmatched. Germline V gene sequence: CDR1 SNHLY, CDR2 FYNNEI. The CDR3 has 14 residues. This CDR3 reads CASSGRDRYYGYTF. The CDR3 region has the DNA TGTGCCAGCAGTGGAAGGGACAGATACTATGGCTACACCTTC.

CDR3 protein: CASSAAKIDTDTQYF. The CDR3 coding sequence is TGTGCCAGCAGTGCCGCCAAGATAGACACAGATACGCAGTATTTT. V usage is TRBV2 and J usage is TRBJ2-3; D is undetermined. The CDR3 is made up of 15 amino acids. Germline lookup yields CDR1 SNHLY and CDR2 FYNNEI. The germline V and J ends were trimmed by 4 bases and 2 bases, with 13 bases remaining between them.

This chain connects TRBV28 to TRBJ1-2; D unresolved. Germline CDR1 and CDR2: MDHEN and SYDVKM. This CDR3 is built from 16 residues. Trimming stripped 6 bases from V and 7 bases from J, with 24 bases between. DNA of the CDR3: TGTGCCAGCAGGACATTTTCTGGGTCGATAATAGGTGGCTACACCTTC. Translation gives CASRTFSGSIIGGYTF.

The gene calls are TRBV11-2 and TRBJ2-7, with a tentative D call TRBD1 (5 bases). The CDR3 sequence is 14 residues long. CDR1 is SGHAT and CDR2 is FQNNGV in the germline V gene. Trimming left V 5 bases short and J 3 bases short, with 14 bases between. The CDR3 DNA sequence: TGTGCCAGCAGCCCCCTTAGGGGCGACTACGAGCAGTACTTC. It translates to CASSPLRGDYEQYF.

The V and J genes are TRBV7-3 and TRBJ2-1; 7 bases are shared with TRBD2. J gave up 9 bases and V 5 bases, and 19 bases lay outside the gene matches. Per the germline V gene, CDR1 is SGHTA and CDR2 is FQGTGA. The CDR3 sequence is 17 residues long. DNA for the CDR3: TGTGCCAGCAGCCCCCAAGCGGGACTCACGCCGGCCGCTGAGCAGTTCTTC. It yields the protein CASSPQAGLTPAAEQFF.

The chain is built from TRBV18 and TRBJ2-3, with D hard to call. V gave up 0 bases and J gave up 6 bases, with 13 bases separating them. CDR1 is KGHSH, CDR2 LQKENI, per germline. This CDR3 comprises 15 residues. The CDR3 reads CASSPPSTMPDTQYF. CDR3 nucleotide sequence: TGTGCCAGCTCACCACCCTCCACGATGCCTGATACGCAGTATTTT.

The chain combines TRBV7-6 with TRBJ1-1, with D uncertain. In germline, CDR1 is SGHVS, CDR2 FNYEAQ. The V and J ends lost 1 base and 6 bases respectively, with 15 bases between them. This CDR3 comprises 15 residues. CDR3 sequence: CASSLVPQGMPEAFF. The CDR3 DNA is TGTGCCAGCAGCTTAGTTCCACAAGGGATGCCTGAAGCTTTCTTT.

CDR3 bases: TGTGCCAGCAGCGTGGGACAGAGGAAAGAGACCCAGTACTTC. This translates into CASSVGQRKETQYF. This chain connects TRBV5-5 to TRBJ2-5; TRBD1 matches 7 bases. Per germline, CDR1 SGHKS and CDR2 YYEKEE (reference sequence). The V segment lost 4 bases and the J segment 3 bases; nucleotides outside the gene matches: 6. The CDR3 has 14 residues.

The chain joins TRBV5-1 to TRBJ2-2; possible D gene TRBD1, 6 bases. The germline V and J ends were trimmed by 4 bases and 6 bases, with 13 bases remaining between them. The CDR3 is made up of 14 amino acids. In germline, CDR1 is SGHRS, CDR2 YFSETQ. The CDR3 here is CASSPSTGPGELFF. The DNA for the CDR3 is TGCGCCAGCAGCCCCTCTACAGGGCCCGGGGAGCTGTTTTTT.

V usage is TRBV2 and J usage is TRBJ2-5; 7 bases fit TRBD2. Germline CDR1 is SNHLY and CDR2 is FYNNEI. Trimming removed 7 bases from V and 5 bases from J; junction bases left unmatched: 13. The CDR3 sequence is 15 residues long. The CDR3 loop is CASKSLAVLGETQYF. CDR3 DNA: TGTGCCAGCAAGTCCCTAGCGGTGCTTGGGGAGACCCAGTACTTC.

V usage is TRBV19 and J usage is TRBJ2-2; D unresolved. Trimming took 3 bases from V and 0 from J, leaving 8 bases between them. Germline CDR1 LNHDA, CDR2 SQIVND (reference sequence). This CDR3 is 15 amino acids long. The CDR3 here is CASSMLGANTGELFF. Written as DNA, the CDR3 is TGTGCCAGTAGTATGTTAGGTGCGAACACCGGGGAGCTGTTTTTT. The entire variable domain, with the rest obtained from reference TRBV19 and TRBJ2-2, is as follows: DGGITQSPKYLFRKEGQNVTLSCEQNLNHDAMYWYRQDPGQGLRLIYYSQIVNDFQKGDIAEGYSVSREKKESFPLTVTSAQKNPTAFYLCASSMLGANTGELFFGEGSRLTVL.

The rearrangement uses TRBV7-2 and TRBJ2-1, with D maybe TRBD1 (6 bases). Germline V gene lookup returns CDR1 SGHTA and CDR2 FQGNSA. CDR3 size: 14 residues. V lost 5 bases and J 12 bases, leaving 20 bases between the germline ends. CDR3 sequence: CASSLMQGGVGQFF. The CDR3 DNA follows: TGTGCCAGCAGCCTAATGCAAGGGGGAGTAGGGCAGTTCTTC.

CDR3 amino acids: CASSWEQGTEQFF. As DNA, the CDR3 is TGCGCCAGCAGCTGGGAACAGGGGACTGAGCAGTTCTTC. This rearrangement joins TRBV5-1 to TRBJ2-1; 7 positions match TRBD1. This CDR3 has 13 residues. Unmatched junction bases numbered 6, after V lost 3 bases and J lost 9 bases. The germline V gene encodes CDR1 SGHRS and CDR2 YFSETQ.

The V call is TRBV11-2, the J call TRBJ2-7, with 9 bases matching TRBD1. CDR1 and CDR2 (germline): SGHAT, FQNNGV. The CDR3 extends over 14 amino acids. After removal of 5 bases from V and 4 bases from J, the junction contained 6 bases not matched to a gene. The CDR3 here is CASSPTDRGYEQYF. The CDR3 DNA follows: TGTGCCAGCAGCCCGACGGACAGGGGTTACGAGCAGTACTTC.

The chain carries TRBV15 and TRBJ2-6; no clear D. The CDR3 spans 12 residues. The V and J ends lost 4 bases and 8 bases respectively, with 6 bases between them. The germline gives CDR1 LNHNV, CDR2 YYDKDF (reference sequence). The CDR3 DNA reads as TGTGCCACCAGCACCGTCACCAACGTCCTGACTTTC. It translates to CATSTVTNVLTF. Combining the CDR3 with reference TRBV15 and TRBJ2-6 gives the whole variable domain DAMVIQNPRYQVTQFGKPVTLSCSQTLNHNVMYWYQQKSSQAPKLLFHYYDKDFNNEADTPDNFQSRRPNTSFCFLDIRSPGLGDTAMYLCATSTVTNVLTFGAGSRLTVL.

The chain couples TRBV5-1 to TRBJ2-5; D not certain. V lost 0 bases, J lost 3 bases, and 9 bases lay in between. The CDR3 covers 14 residues. Germline-derived CDR1 and CDR2 are SGHRS and YFSETQ. CDR3 in DNA: TGCGCCAGCAGCTTGGATCGGAACAAAGAGACCCAGTACTTC. It specifies CASSLDRNKETQYF.

The V and J genes are TRBV10-3 and TRBJ2-1; 9 bases are shared with TRBD1. Germline V gene sequence: CDR1 ENHRY, CDR2 SYGVKD. Trimming at V came to 5 bases and at J to 3 bases, leaving 17 bases not matched to a gene. The CDR3 contains 19 residues. CDR3 sequence (DNA): TGTGCCATCAGTCGACACCGGGACAGGGAACAATCAAACTACAATGAGCAGTTCTTC. Residues: CAISRHRDREQSNYNEQFF.

CDR3: CASSLWGGSNQPQHF. DNA of the CDR3: TGTGCCAGCAGCTTATGGGGAGGGAGCAATCAGCCCCAGCATTTT. This rearrangement joins TRBV7-9 to TRBJ1-5, with D unresolved. Germline V gene sequence: CDR1 SEHNR, CDR2 FQNEAQ (reference sequence). The germline V and J ends were trimmed by 2 bases and 1 base, with 9 bases remaining between them. The CDR3 is 15 residues long.

The V gene is TRBV6-6, the J gene TRBJ2-3, with 7 bases that match TRBD2. The CDR3 spans 13 residues. V dropped 5 bases and J dropped 11; count of bases not matched to a gene: 10. Germline V gene lookup returns CDR1 MNHNY and CDR2 SVGAGI (reference sequence). Here the CDR3 DNA reads TGTGCCAGCAGTGGGACTATTAACGGCCTGCAGTATTTT. Translation: CASSGTINGLQYF.

The V gene is TRBV5-6, the J gene TRBJ2-2; D unclear. From germline, CDR1 is SGHDT and CDR2 YYEEEE. CDR3 length: 15 residues. The V end lost 4 bases, the J end lost 5 bases, and 15 bases lay between the germline ends. CDR3 in amino acids: CASSQMRIGTGELFF. The DNA for the CDR3 is TGTGCCAGCAGCCAAATGCGTATTGGGACCGGGGAGCTGTTTTTT.

The chain is built from TRBV18 and TRBJ2-7, with TRBD1 matching 9 bases. CDR1 and CDR2 (germline): KGHSH, LQKENI. This CDR3 contains 15 residues. Trimming took 5 bases from V and 2 from J; bases not matched to a gene: 7. The CDR3 reads CASSRGQGSPYEQYF. The DNA of the CDR3 is TGTGCCAGCTCAAGGGGACAGGGAAGCCCCTACGAGCAGTACTTC. Full variable domain (rest looked up from reference TRBV18 and TRBJ2-7): NAGVMQNPRHLVRRRGQEARLRCSPMKGHSHVYWYRQLPEEGLKFMVYLQKENIIDESGMPKERFSAEFPKEGPSILRIQQVVRGDSAAYFCASSRGQGSPYEQYFGPGTRLTVT.

The chain combines TRBV5-1 with TRBJ2-3; 8 positions match TRBD1. The germline CDR1 and CDR2 sequences are SGHRS and YFSETQ. J lost 6 bases, V lost 0 bases, and 6 bases had no gene match. There are 15 residues in the CDR3. CDR3 sequence (DNA): TGCGCCAGCAGCTTGGTCCCGGGACAGGAGGATACGCAGTATTTT. Translating it yields CASSLVPGQEDTQYF. Variable domain in full (rest from reference TRBV5-1 and TRBJ2-3): KAGVTQTPRYLIKTRGQQVTLSCSPISGHRSVSWYQQTPGQGLQFLFEYFSETQRNKGNFPGRFSGRQFSNSRSEMNVSTLELGDSALYLCASSLVPGQEDTQYFGPGTRLTVL.